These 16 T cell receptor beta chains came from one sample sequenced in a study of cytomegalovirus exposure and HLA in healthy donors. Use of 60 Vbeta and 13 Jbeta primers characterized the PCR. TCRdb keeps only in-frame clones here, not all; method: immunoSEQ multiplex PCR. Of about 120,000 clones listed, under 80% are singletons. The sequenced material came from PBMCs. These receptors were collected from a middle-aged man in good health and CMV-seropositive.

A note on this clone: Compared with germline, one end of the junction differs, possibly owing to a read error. DNA of the CDR3: TGCGCCAGCAGCCAAGCCGCGCCGAACCGGGGGTTT. Its protein product is CASSQAAPNRGF. The chain joins TRBV4-3 to TRBJ1-1; maybe TRBD1 (5 bases). This CDR3 spans 12 amino acids. CDR1 and CDR2 (germline): LGHNA, YSLEER.

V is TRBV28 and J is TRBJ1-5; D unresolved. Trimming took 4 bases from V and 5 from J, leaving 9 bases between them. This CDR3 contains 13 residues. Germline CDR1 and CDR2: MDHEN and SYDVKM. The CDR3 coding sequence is TGTGCCAGCAGTTCTAGGTTAGATCAGCCCCAGCATTTT. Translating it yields CASSSRLDQPQHF.

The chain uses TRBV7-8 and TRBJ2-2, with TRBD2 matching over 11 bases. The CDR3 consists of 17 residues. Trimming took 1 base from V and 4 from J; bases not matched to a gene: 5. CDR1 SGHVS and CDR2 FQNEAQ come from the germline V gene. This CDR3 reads CASSLVASGGPTGELFF. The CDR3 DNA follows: TGTGCCAGCAGCTTAGTGGCTAGCGGGGGGCCCACCGGGGAGCTGTTTTTT.

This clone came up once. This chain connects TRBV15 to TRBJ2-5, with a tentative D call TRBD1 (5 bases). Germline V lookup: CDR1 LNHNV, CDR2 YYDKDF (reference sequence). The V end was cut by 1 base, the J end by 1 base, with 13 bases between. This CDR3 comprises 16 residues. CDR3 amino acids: CATSRAQTVGQETQYF. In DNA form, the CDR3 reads TGTGCCACCAGCAGAGCCCAGACAGTAGGCCAAGAGACCCAGTACTTC.

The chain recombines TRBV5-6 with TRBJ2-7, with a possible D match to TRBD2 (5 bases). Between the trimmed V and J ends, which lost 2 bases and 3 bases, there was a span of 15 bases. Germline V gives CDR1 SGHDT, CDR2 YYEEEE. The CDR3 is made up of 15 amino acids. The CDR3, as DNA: TGTGCCAGCAGCTTCCTAGGAGTCGGGGACTACGAGCAGTACTTC. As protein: CASSFLGVGDYEQYF.

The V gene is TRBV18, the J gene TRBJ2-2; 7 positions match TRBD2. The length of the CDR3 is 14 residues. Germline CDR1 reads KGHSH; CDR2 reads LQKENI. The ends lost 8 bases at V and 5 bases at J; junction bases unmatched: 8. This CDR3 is CASGIAGETGELFF. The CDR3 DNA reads TGTGCCAGCGGAATCGCGGGGGAGACCGGGGAGCTGTTTTTT.

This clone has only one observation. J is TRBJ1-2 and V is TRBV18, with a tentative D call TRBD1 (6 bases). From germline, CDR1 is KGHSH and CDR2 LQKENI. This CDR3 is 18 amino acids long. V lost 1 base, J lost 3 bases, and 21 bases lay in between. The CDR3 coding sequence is TGTGCCAGCTCACCACTTCCGGGTTCTGGGGGCTTGGACTATGGCTACACCTTC. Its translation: CASSPLPGSGGLDYGYTF.

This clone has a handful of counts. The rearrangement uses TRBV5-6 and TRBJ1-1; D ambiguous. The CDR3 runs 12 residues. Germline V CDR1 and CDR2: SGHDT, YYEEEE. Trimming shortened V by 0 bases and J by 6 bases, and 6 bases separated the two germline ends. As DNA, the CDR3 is TGTGCCAGCAGCTTGGCCGTTGCTGAAGCTTTCTTT. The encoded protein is CASSLAVAEAFF.

CDR3 coding DNA: TGCGCCAGCCGCCCCGTGGCAGCGGGCCGCACAGATACGCAGTATTTT. Protein sequence: CASRPVAAGRTDTQYF. The chain joins TRBV4-1 to TRBJ2-3; a weak D match, TRBD2 (6 bases). This CDR3 contains 16 residues. Deletions cut 8 bases from V and 1 base from J, with 19 bases between. Germline CDR1 reads MGHRA; CDR2 reads YSYEKL.

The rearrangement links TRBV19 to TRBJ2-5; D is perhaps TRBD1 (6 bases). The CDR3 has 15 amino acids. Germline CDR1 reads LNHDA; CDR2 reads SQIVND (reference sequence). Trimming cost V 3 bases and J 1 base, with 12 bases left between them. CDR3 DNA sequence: TGTGCCAGTAGTATGGGGGACACCAGCCAAGAGACCCAGTACTTC. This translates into CASSMGDTSQETQYF.

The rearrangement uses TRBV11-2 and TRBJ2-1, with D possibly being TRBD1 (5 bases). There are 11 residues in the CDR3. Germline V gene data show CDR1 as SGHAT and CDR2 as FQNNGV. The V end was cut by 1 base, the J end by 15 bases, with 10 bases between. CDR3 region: CASSLVQGMFF. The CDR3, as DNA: TGTGCCAGCAGCTTAGTCCAGGGTATGTTCTTC.

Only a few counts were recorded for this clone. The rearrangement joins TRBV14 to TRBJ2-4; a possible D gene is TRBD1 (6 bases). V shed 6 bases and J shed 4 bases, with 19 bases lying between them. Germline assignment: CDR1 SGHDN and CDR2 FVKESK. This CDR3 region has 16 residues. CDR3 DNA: TGTGCCAGCAGTCCCAACCAGGGGAGATTAAAAAACATTCAGTACTTC. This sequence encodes CASSPNQGRLKNIQYF.

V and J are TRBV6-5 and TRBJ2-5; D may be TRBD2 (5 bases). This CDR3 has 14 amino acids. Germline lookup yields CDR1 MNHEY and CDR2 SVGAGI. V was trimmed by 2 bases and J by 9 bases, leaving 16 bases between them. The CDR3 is CASSYPPPAGAQYF. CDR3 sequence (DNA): TGTGCCAGCAGTTACCCTCCCCCCGCGGGTGCCCAGTACTTC.

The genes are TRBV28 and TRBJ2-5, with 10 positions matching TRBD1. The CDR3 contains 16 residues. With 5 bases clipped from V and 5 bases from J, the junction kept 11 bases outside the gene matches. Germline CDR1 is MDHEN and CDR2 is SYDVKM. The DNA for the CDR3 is TGTGCCAGCAGTACGACCAAGACAGGGGGCGCCGAGACCCAGTACTTC. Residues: CASSTTKTGGAETQYF.

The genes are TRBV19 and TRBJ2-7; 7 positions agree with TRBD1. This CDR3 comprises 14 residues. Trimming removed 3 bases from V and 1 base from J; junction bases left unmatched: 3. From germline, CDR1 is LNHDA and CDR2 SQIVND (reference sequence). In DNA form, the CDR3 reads TGTGCCAGTAGTATTCGGACAGGTTCCTACGAGCAGTACTTC. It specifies CASSIRTGSYEQYF.

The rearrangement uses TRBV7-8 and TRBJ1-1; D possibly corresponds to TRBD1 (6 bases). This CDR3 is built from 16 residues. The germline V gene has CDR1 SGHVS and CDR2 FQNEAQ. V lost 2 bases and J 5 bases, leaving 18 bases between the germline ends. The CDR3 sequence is CASSLQGQGDWTEAFF. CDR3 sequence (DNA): TGTGCCAGCAGCTTACAGGGGCAGGGCGATTGGACTGAAGCTTTCTTT.